This TCR beta chain derives from a study of blood T cell repertoires in COVID-19. Across the whole study: The study drew acute and convalescent COVID-19 samples from the United States, Italy and Spain. In each case, the material was cDNA or gDNA derived from T cells, B-cell-depleted T cells, or PBMCs.

Per the authors' pipeline: Counts of nucleated cells, estimated from reference gene primer amplification, were obtained. The data were produced by immunoSEQ multiplex PCR, yet TCRdb's version contains in-frame clones alone and is incomplete. That table furnishes V, J and clone size, whereas the DNA furnished D and trimming. The sample carries about 230,000 clones, around 85% recorded once. This clone came up once. Material: peripheral blood. The sequence derives from a woman of 80 years or more with acute or convalescent COVID-19.

DNA for the CDR3: TGTGCCAGCAGCGACACCCGAGCTGGAAACACCATATATTTT. Translating it yields CASSDTRAGNTIYF. The chain carries TRBV21-1 and TRBJ1-3; no DNA check was done on the table's D call, TRBD1. TRBV21-1 corresponds to a pseudogene. This CDR3 spans 14 amino acids.